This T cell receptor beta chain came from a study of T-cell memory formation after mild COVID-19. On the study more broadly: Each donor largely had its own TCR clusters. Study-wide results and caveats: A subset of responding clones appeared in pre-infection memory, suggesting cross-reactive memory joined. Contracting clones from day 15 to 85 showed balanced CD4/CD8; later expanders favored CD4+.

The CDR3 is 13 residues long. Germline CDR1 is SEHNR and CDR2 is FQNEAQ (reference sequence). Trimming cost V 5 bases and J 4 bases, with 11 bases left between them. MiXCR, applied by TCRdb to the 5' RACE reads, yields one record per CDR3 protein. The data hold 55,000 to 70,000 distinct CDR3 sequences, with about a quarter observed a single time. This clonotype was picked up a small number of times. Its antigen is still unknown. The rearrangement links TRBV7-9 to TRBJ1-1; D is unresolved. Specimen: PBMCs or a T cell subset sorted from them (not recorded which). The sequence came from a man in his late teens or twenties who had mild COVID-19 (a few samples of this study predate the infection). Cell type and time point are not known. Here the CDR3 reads CASSPIVLTEAFF. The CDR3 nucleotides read TGTGCCAGCAGCCCCATCGTCCTCACTGAAGCTTTCTTT.